The T cell receptor (beta chain) under discussion was sequenced for a study of blood T cell repertoires in COVID-19. Across the whole study: From T cells, B-cell-depleted T cells, or PBMCs came the material, which was cDNA or gDNA.

In this sample, this clone turned up many times. V was clipped by 5 bases and J by 6 bases, with 8 bases between them. The CDR3 length is 12 residues. Germline V CDR1 and CDR2: MGHRA, YSYEKL. In the original processing: Quantification of nucleated cells was approximated via reference gene primer amplification. Produced via immunoSEQ multiplex PCR; TCRdb's table is partial and in-frame only. D and trimming were read from the DNA, whereas the V and J calls and clone size are those reported in that table. The sample has about 480,000 clones; about 87% are singletons. The clonotype originates from a woman in her forties or fifties with COVID-19, enrolled during active disease. The rearrangement uses TRBV4-1 and TRBJ2-1, with unresolved D. Sequenced input: peripheral blood. CDR3 sequence: CASSNQINEQFF. The CDR3 nucleotides are TGCGCCAGCAGCAATCAGATCAATGAGCAGTTCTTC.